One and the same sample provided the 16 T cell receptor beta chains below, sequenced in a study of beta chain features in type 1 diabetes. Since all of the isolated RNA was reverse transcribed, expressed TCRB transcripts were what got sequenced. The method was immunoSEQ multiplex PCR; TCRdb's version includes in-frame clones alone and lacks a portion of them. The sample includes hundreds of thousands of clones, about a tenth seen only once; the top ten take around 0.017%. The antigens for these receptors are not known. Broader study findings: In all four CD4+ subsets, TCRB CDR3 length was significantly, moderately reduced in type 1 diabetes.

The sequenced material came from naive CD4+ T cells from blood. These receptors originate from a man aged 25 to 40 with type 1 diabetes.

This clone has just a few counts. The chain uses TRBV5-4 and TRBJ2-7; D remains unclear. Germline CDR1 SGHNT, CDR2 YYREEE (reference sequence). The CDR3 extends over 11 amino acids. The V end lost 3 bases, the J end lost 2 bases, and 3 bases lay between the germline ends. As DNA, the CDR3 is TGTGCCAGCAGCTCCACCTACGAGCAGTACTTC. This encodes CASSSTYEQYF. Full variable domain (outside the CDR3, taken from reference TRBV5-4 and TRBJ2-7): ETGVTQSPTHLIKTRGQQVTLRCSSQSGHNTVSWYQQALGQGPQFIFQYYREEENGRGNFPPRFSGLQFPNYSSELNVNALELDDSALYLCASSSTYEQYFGPGTRLTVT.

The chain joins TRBV7-6 to TRBJ2-5, with 7 bases matching TRBD1. Germline lookup yields CDR1 SGHVS and CDR2 FNYEAQ. This CDR3 is built from 14 residues. V dropped 8 bases and J dropped 6; count of bases not matched to a gene: 12. The DNA of the CDR3 is TGTGCCAGCCTCCCGACAGGGTCAGTGAAGACCCAGTACTTC. This translates into CASLPTGSVKTQYF.

About this clone itself: One end of the junction does not line up with germline, which may come from a read error. The V call is TRBV4-3, the J call TRBJ1-2, with 7 bases matching TRBD1. Germline loops: CDR1 LGHNA, CDR2 YSLEER. This CDR3 contains 17 residues. The CDR3 region is CASSQDRYRTGNDGYTF. Written as DNA, the CDR3 is TGCGCCAGCAGCCAAGATAGGTACAGGACAGGTAACGATGGCTACACCTTC.

This clone was seen a few times. This sequence joins TRBV6-1 and TRBJ2-3; TRBD2 aligns across 10 bases. CDR3 length: 16 residues. The germline CDR1 and CDR2 sequences are MNHNS and SASEGT. The V and J ends lost 4 bases and 4 bases, in that order; junction bases with no gene match: 8. Here the CDR3 reads CASSGTLAGRADTQYF. DNA for the CDR3: TGTGCCAGCAGTGGGACACTAGCGGGACGCGCAGATACGCAGTATTTT.

This clone was found a few times. The chain uses TRBV5-1 and TRBJ2-3; D possibly corresponds to TRBD1 (5 bases). The CDR3 length is 13 residues. Trimming took 4 bases from V and 4 from J, leaving 10 bases between them. Germline V gives CDR1 SGHRS, CDR2 YFSETQ. For the CDR3, the DNA is TGCGCCAGCAGCAAAACAGGATCAGATACGCAGTATTTT. Its translation is CASSKTGSDTQYF. The full variable domain, its missing parts supplied by reference TRBV5-1 and TRBJ2-3, is KAGVTQTPRYLIKTRGQQVTLSCSPISGHRSVSWYQQTPGQGLQFLFEYFSETQRNKGNFPGRFSGRQFSNSRSEMNVSTLELGDSALYLCASSKTGSDTQYFGPGTRLTVL.

The genes are TRBV6-6 and TRBJ2-3, with TRBD1 matching 7 bases. V lost 6 bases to trimming and J lost 8 bases; unmatched junction nucleotides: 8. Germline V gene sequence: CDR1 MNHNY, CDR2 SVGAGI (reference sequence). This CDR3 contains 13 residues. In DNA, the CDR3 is TGTGCCAGCAGCCTGACAGGGTCAGGTACGCAGTATTTT. Encoded protein: CASSLTGSGTQYF.

This chain joins TRBV9 and TRBJ2-7; the match to TRBD1 covers 10 bases. Germline values: CDR1 SGDLS, CDR2 YYNGEE. This CDR3 spans 14 amino acids. Trimming cost V 4 bases and J 4 bases; bases outside gene matches: 5. CDR3 bases: TGTGCCAGCAGCAAGGGACAGGGGATATACGAGCAGTACTTC. Protein product: CASSKGQGIYEQYF.

This clone was observed a few times. The genes are TRBV28 and TRBJ1-1; maybe TRBD1 (5 bases). The CDR3 contains 16 residues. Germline values: CDR1 MDHEN, CDR2 SYDVKM. The ends were cut back, 5 bases at V and 5 bases at J, with 21 bases in the middle. The CDR3 DNA reads as TGTGCCAGCAGTCTCCCACTCTTGGGGGGACTGACTGAAGCTTTCTTT. Residues: CASSLPLLGGLTEAFF.

In this sample, this clone turned up a few times. The CDR3 sequence is CASNRDIPYEQYF. CDR3 DNA sequence: TGTGCCAGCAACCGGGACATTCCCTACGAGCAGTACTTC. The chain is built from TRBV6-6 and TRBJ2-7, with a weak D call TRBD1 (6 bases). Trimming pared 7 bases from V and 2 bases from J, leaving 12 bases between. This CDR3 spans 13 amino acids. Per the germline V gene, CDR1 is MNHNY and CDR2 is SVGAGI (reference sequence).

The CDR3 DNA follows: TGTGCCAGCAGTGAAAGGCAGGGCTCCTACAATGAGCAGTTCTTC. Protein product: CASSERQGSYNEQFF. The V gene is TRBV2, the J gene TRBJ2-1, with D perhaps TRBD1 (5 bases). Germline loops: CDR1 SNHLY, CDR2 FYNNEI. The V gene lost 2 bases and the J gene lost 0 bases, with 8 bases spanning the gap. The CDR3 is 15 residues long.

The V gene is TRBV7-6, the J gene TRBJ2-3; D is ambiguous. This CDR3 has 12 amino acids. Germline CDR1 is SGHVS and CDR2 is FNYEAQ. The ends were cut back, 5 bases at V and 7 bases at J, with 10 bases in the middle. The CDR3 here is CASSPITNTQYF. As DNA, the CDR3 is TGTGCCAGCAGCCCTATCACGAATACGCAGTATTTT.

A few counts support this clone. V is TRBV30 and J is TRBJ1-1; 10 bases agree with TRBD1. Germline assignment: CDR1 GTSNPN and CDR2 SVGIG (reference sequence). This CDR3 is built from 11 residues. V gave up 6 bases and J gave up 9 bases; unmatched junction bases: 4. In DNA form, the CDR3 reads TGTGCCTGTCGGGACAGGGGCAAAGCTTTCTTT. Translated: CACRDRGKAFF. Using reference TRBV30 and TRBJ1-1 for the parts outside the CDR3, the full variable domain is SQTIHQWPATLVQPVGSPLSLECTVEGTSNPNLYWYRQAAGRGLQLLFYSVGIGQISSEVPQNLSASRPQDRQFILSSKKLLLSDSGFYLCACRDRGKAFFGQGTRLTVV.

V usage is TRBV7-6 and J usage is TRBJ2-1; 7 positions match TRBD1. The germline gives CDR1 SGHVS, CDR2 FNYEAQ. This CDR3 region has 15 residues. The trim removed 5 bases at V and 0 bases at J, leaving 4 bases unmatched. The CDR3 sequence is CASSQGEISYNEQFF. CDR3 bases: TGTGCCAGCAGCCAGGGGGAGATCTCCTACAATGAGCAGTTCTTC.

This clone was picked up a small number of times. The chain uses TRBV9 and TRBJ2-3; the D gene is possibly TRBD1 (7 bases). The germline V gene has CDR1 SGDLS and CDR2 YYNGEE. V was clipped by 3 bases and J by 1 base, with 15 bases between them. The length of the CDR3 is 16 residues. CDR3 loop: CASSGGTAKGTDTQYF. DNA for the CDR3: TGTGCCAGCAGCGGCGGGACAGCGAAGGGCACAGATACGCAGTATTTT.

The chain joins TRBV5-1 to TRBJ2-7; 8 bases line up with TRBD1. Per germline, CDR1 SGHRS and CDR2 YFSETQ. Trimming took 1 base from V and 2 from J; bases not matched to a gene: 14. The CDR3 totals 18 residues. DNA for the CDR3: TGCGCCAGCAGCTTGATGTACCACGGACAGGGCCCCACCTACGAGCAGTACTTC. Translation: CASSLMYHGQGPTYEQYF.

This chain uses TRBV19 with TRBJ2-3; a possible D gene is TRBD2 (6 bases). CDR1 and CDR2 (germline): LNHDA, SQIVND (reference sequence). V shed 11 bases and J shed 5 bases, with 17 bases lying between them. The CDR3 length is 13 residues. The chain's CDR3 is CASRGIARDTQYF. The CDR3 nucleotides read TGTGCCTCCCGGGGGATAGCTAGAGATACGCAGTATTTT.